The 24 T cell receptor beta chains presented below share a single source sample, sequenced in a study of CD8 T cells in Susac syndrome. Reverse transcription of roughly 0.5 to 1 ug RNA was performed with random hexamers. TCRdb redid the calling of the immunoSEQ multiplex PCR reads with MiXCR, one entry per CDR3 protein. The repertoire holds 150,000 to 200,000 distinct CDR3 sequences, with 90% to 95% as singletons. The sequenced material came from CD4+ T cells from PBMCs. The receptors derive from a human donor with Susac syndrome.

This chain uses TRBV9 with TRBJ2-6, with D possibly TRBD1 on 5 matching bases. Trimming removed 4 bases at V and 0 bases at J, with 14 bases between. Germline CDR1 is SGDLS and CDR2 is YYNGEE. The CDR3 consists of 17 residues. The CDR3 loop reads CASSTRQLLSGANVLTF. The CDR3 nucleotides are TGTGCCAGCAGCACCCGACAGTTGCTCTCTGGGGCCAACGTCCTGACTTTC.

The genes are TRBV11-2 and TRBJ1-2; 7 nucleotides line up with TRBD1. Trimming cost V 6 bases and J 4 bases; bases outside gene matches: 5. This CDR3 has 13 amino acids. The germline gives CDR1 SGHAT, CDR2 FQNNGV. The CDR3: CASRPRDSYGYTF. CDR3 nucleotides: TGTGCCAGCAGACCTCGGGACAGCTATGGCTACACCTTC.

J is TRBJ1-3 and V is TRBV12-3 or TRBV12-4, with D maybe TRBD1 (6 bases). V lost 5 bases and J lost 0, with 11 bases in between. This CDR3 comprises 15 residues. The CDR3 loop is CASSGGGGSGNTIYF. In nucleotides, the CDR3 is TGTGCCAGCAGTGGAGGAGGGGGCTCTGGAAACACCATATATTTT.

The chain has TRBV20-1 and TRBJ2-7; maybe TRBD1 (5 bases). Germline CDR1 and CDR2: DFQATT and SNEGSKA (reference sequence). Trimming left V 8 bases short and J 1 base short, with 18 bases between. CDR3 length: 14 residues. This CDR3 is CSPRTDTKSYEQYF. CDR3 in DNA: TGCAGTCCCCGGACGGACACTAAATCCTACGAGCAGTACTTC.

The V call is TRBV20-1, the J call TRBJ2-7; 8 bases fit TRBD1. The CDR3 consists of 12 residues. CDR1 and CDR2 from the germline V gene are DFQATT and SNEGSKA (reference sequence). Germline trimming cut 8 bases from V and 6 bases from J; bases unmatched to any gene: 9. The CDR3 protein is CSTGQGGSEQYF. In DNA, the CDR3 is TGCAGTACAGGACAGGGTGGGAGCGAGCAGTACTTC.

The gene calls are TRBV18 and TRBJ2-1; no clear D gene. Germline CDR1 is KGHSH and CDR2 is LQKENI. This CDR3 spans 11 amino acids. V lost 2 bases and J 8 bases, leaving 4 bases between the germline ends. As DNA, the CDR3 is TGTGCCAGCTCACCAAGGGATGAGCAGTTCTTC. As protein: CASSPRDEQFF.

The chain couples TRBV2 to TRBJ1-1; TRBD1 aligns across 7 bases. Germline lookup yields CDR1 SNHLY and CDR2 FYNNEI. The CDR3 sequence is 13 residues long. Trimming cost V 7 bases and J 1 base; bases outside gene matches: 3. CDR3 amino acids: CASKYRGNTEAFF. The CDR3 DNA reads TGTGCCAGCAAGTACAGGGGGAACACTGAAGCTTTCTTT.

This rearrangement joins TRBV3-1 to TRBJ1-1; the D gene is possibly TRBD1 (5 bases). The CDR3 loop spans 17 amino acids. Looked up from germline, CDR1 is LGHDT and CDR2 is YNNKEL (reference sequence). V was shortened by 4 bases and J by 3 bases, with 21 bases between the two germline ends. The CDR3 region is CASSLSEGLGGYTEAFF. The CDR3, as DNA: TGTGCCAGCAGCCTCTCGGAGGGGCTAGGAGGGTACACTGAAGCTTTCTTT.

This sequence joins TRBV12-3 or TRBV12-4 and TRBJ1-2; TRBD1 might be the D (5 bases). The CDR3 totals 12 residues. With 10 bases removed from V and 7 bases from J, the gap between germline ends came to 16 bases. In DNA, the CDR3 is TGTGCCACGCGCGTGACAGCGGGTGGCTACACCTTC. Protein product: CATRVTAGGYTF.

This chain uses TRBV5-6 with TRBJ1-5; TRBD1 might be the D (6 bases). V was cut by 0 bases and J by 3 bases, with 13 bases left in between. The V gene's germline CDR1 is SGHDT and CDR2 YYEEEE. The CDR3 loop spans 16 amino acids. CDR3 coding DNA: TGTGCCAGCAGCTTGGCGGGGGCCAGCGACAATCAGCCCCAGCATTTT. It is translated as CASSLAGASDNQPQHF.

The rearrangement joins TRBV20-1 to TRBJ2-7; 13 bases map to TRBD2. V lost 6 bases and J lost 3; bases outside the gene matches: 8. From germline, CDR1 is DFQATT and CDR2 SNEGSKA (reference sequence). The CDR3 sequence is 15 residues long. The chain's CDR3 is CSARSGLAGSYEQYF. CDR3 bases: TGCAGTGCAAGATCGGGACTAGCGGGAAGCTACGAGCAGTACTTC.

The chain has TRBV6-1 and TRBJ2-7, with unresolved D. CDR1 and CDR2 from the germline V gene are MNHNS and SASEGT. CDR3 length: 12 residues. V lost 6 bases and J 4 bases, leaving 10 bases between the germline ends. The CDR3 region has the DNA TGTGCCAGCAGGGACGTGGGGTACGAGCAGTACTTC. The encoded protein is CASRDVGYEQYF.

V is TRBV19 and J is TRBJ2-7; TRBD2 might be the D (6 bases). Germline assignment: CDR1 LNHDA and CDR2 SQIVND (reference sequence). Trimming took 8 bases from V and 0 from J, leaving 11 bases between them. CDR3 size: 13 residues. In nucleotides, the CDR3 is TGTGCCAGTGGGACTGATTCCTCCTACGAGCAGTACTTC. This gives the protein CASGTDSSYEQYF.

This CDR3 is CASSDQGLGYTF. The CDR3 DNA sequence: TGTGCCAGCAGTGATCAGGGTCTTGGCTACACCTTC. The V gene is TRBV2, the J gene TRBJ1-2, with D perhaps TRBD1 (5 bases). Germline CDR1 SNHLY, CDR2 FYNNEI. The CDR3 is 12 amino acids. V shed 3 bases and J shed 7 bases, with 9 bases lying between them.

This chain uses TRBV20-1 with TRBJ1-5, with 8 bases matching TRBD1. CDR3 length: 17 residues. The J segment lost 0 bases and the V segment lost 6 bases, leaving 13 bases of the junction unmatched. The germline gives CDR1 DFQATT, CDR2 SNEGSKA (reference sequence). CDR3 bases: TGCAGTGCCGCTCGTAGGACAGGGTCTTATAGCAATCAGCCCCAGCATTTT. It encodes CSAARRTGSYSNQPQHF.

The genes are TRBV27 and TRBJ2-5; 7 bases are a match to TRBD1. The CDR3 totals 14 residues. The junction had 5 bases not matched to a gene; V was cut back by 5 bases and J by 2 bases. CDR1 is MNHEY and CDR2 is SMNVEV in the germline V gene (reference sequence). The CDR3 reads CASSPSQGQETQYF. The CDR3 DNA reads TGTGCCAGCAGTCCTTCACAGGGGCAAGAGACCCAGTACTTC.

This clonotype was detected once. This chain joins TRBV2 and TRBJ1-5; D possibly corresponds to TRBD1 (6 bases). The CDR3 is 13 amino acids. CDR1 and CDR2 from the germline V gene are SNHLY and FYNNEI. Trimming cost V 6 bases and J 7 bases, with 13 bases left between them. This CDR3 reads CASRKDTGQPQHF. The CDR3 DNA reads as TGTGCCAGCAGAAAGGACACAGGGCAGCCCCAGCATTTT. Combining the CDR3 with reference TRBV2 and TRBJ1-5 gives the whole variable domain EPEVTQTPSHQVTQMGQEVILRCVPISNHLYFYWYRQILGQKVEFLVSFYNNEISEKSEIFDDQFSVERPDGSNFTLKIRSTKLEDSAMYFCASRKDTGQPQHFGDGTRLSIL.

The V call is TRBV7-9, the J call TRBJ2-7, with TRBD1 matching 12 bases. The junction had 4 bases not matched to a gene; V was cut back by 2 bases and J by 5 bases. Germline loops: CDR1 SEHNR, CDR2 FQNEAQ (reference sequence). The CDR3 is 15 amino acids. The CDR3 loop reads CASSLMGQGADEQYF. CDR3 bases: TGTGCCAGCAGCTTAATGGGACAGGGGGCCGACGAGCAGTACTTC.

J is TRBJ1-4 and V is TRBV5-1; the match to TRBD1 covers 7 bases. The length of the CDR3 is 15 residues. The V gene's germline CDR1 is SGHRS and CDR2 YFSETQ. With V trimmed by 4 bases and J by 5 bases, 8 bases remained unmatched. CDR3 protein: CASSPQGERNEKLFF. The DNA of the CDR3 is TGCGCCAGCAGCCCCCAGGGGGAACGGAATGAAAAACTGTTTTTT.

The V gene is TRBV20-1, the J gene TRBJ1-1; a weak D match, TRBD1 (6 bases). The CDR3 loop spans 15 amino acids. CDR1 is DFQATT, CDR2 SNEGSKA, per germline (reference sequence). V was clipped by 2 bases and J by 3 bases, with 16 bases between them. The CDR3 region has the DNA TGCAGTGCTAGATCTAGATTGGGGGCAGACACTGAAGCTTTCTTT. Protein product: CSARSRLGADTEAFF.

With respect to this clonotype: The junction shows a germline mismatch at one end, possibly a read error. J is TRBJ2-2 and V is TRBV7-7; D might be TRBD2 (6 bases). The CDR3 totals 13 residues. Germline V gives CDR1 SSHAT, CDR2 FNYEAQ (reference sequence). In nucleotides, the CDR3 is TGTGCTAGCAGACTTACTAGCTCCGGGGAGCTGTTTTTT. The encoded protein is CASRLTSSGELFF. The full variable domain, in which reference TRBV7-7 and TRBJ2-2 provide the parts outside the CDR3, is GAGVSQSPRYKVTKRGQDVTLRCDPISSHATLYWYQQALGQGPEFLTYFNYEAQPDKSGLPSDRFSAERPEGSISTLTIQRTEQRDSAMYRCASRLTSSGELFFGEGSRLTVL.

J is TRBJ2-7 and V is TRBV9, with a possible D match to TRBD2 (5 bases). The germline gives CDR1 SGDLS, CDR2 YYNGEE. CDR3 length equals 14 residues. V lost 4 bases, J lost 2 bases, and 13 bases lay in between. CDR3 DNA: TGTGCCAGCAGCAAACAGATGGAGGCCTACGAGCAGTACTTC. Translating it yields CASSKQMEAYEQYF.

This chain connects TRBV7-9 to TRBJ2-3, with a possible D match to TRBD2 (6 bases). The CDR3 is 15 residues long. Per germline, CDR1 SEHNR and CDR2 FQNEAQ (reference sequence). The germline V and J ends were trimmed by 1 base and 3 bases, with 11 bases remaining between them. For the CDR3, the DNA is TGTGCCAGCAGCTTAGTCGTCGGGGGTACAGATACGCAGTATTTT. Its protein is CASSLVVGGTDTQYF.

The J gene is TRBJ1-4, the V gene TRBV4-1; D uncertain. The V end was cut by 6 bases, the J end by 5 bases, with 25 bases between. Germline CDR1 MGHRA, CDR2 YSYEKL. The CDR3 contains 18 residues. The CDR3: CASSHYHFRVTNNEKLFF. CDR3 nucleotide sequence: TGCGCCAGCAGTCACTACCACTTTAGGGTCACCAACAATGAAAAACTGTTTTTT.